The 2 T cell receptor beta chains below all came from one sample that was sequenced in a study of regulatory T cells in long-lasting Graves disease. HTBI primers from iRepertoire and Arm-PCR of CDR3 regions yielded the TCR beta libraries. Via MiXCR, TCRdb re-called the multiplex PCR reads, giving one row per CDR3 protein. The data show a few hundred thousand distinct CDR3 sequences, with roughly 17% seen just once and about 23% held by the top ten. The time point is: newly diagnosed GD, antithyroid drugs for less than 3 months. The TCR library was prepared using RNA isolated from PBMCs. This same sample was also taken into another study, of T cells in Graves' hyperthyroidism and ophthalmopathy.

The material sequenced was peripheral blood mononuclear cells (PBMCs), taken at new diagnosis, from a patient treated with antithyroid drugs. All receptors derive from a woman younger than 30 with Graves disease.

In this sample, this clonotype turned up many times. J is TRBJ1-2 and V is TRBV28; 9 bases match TRBD1. This CDR3 has 17 residues. Trimming took 5 bases from V and 4 from J; bases not matched to a gene: 14. CDR1 is MDHEN, CDR2 SYDVKM, per germline. CDR3 residues: CASSEGGTGNTLYGYTF. The DNA for the CDR3 is TGTGCCAGCAGTGAGGGGGGGACAGGGAATACCCTCTATGGCTACACCTTC.

This rearrangement joins TRBV20-1 to TRBJ2-3; 10 positions match TRBD2. CDR1 and CDR2 from the germline V gene are DFQATT and SNEGSKA (reference sequence). The CDR3 is 15 residues long. Trimming at V came to 0 bases and at J to 7 bases, leaving 7 bases not matched to a gene. CDR3 sequence: CSARDWLAGANTQYF. Written as DNA, the CDR3 is TGCAGTGCTAGAGATTGGCTAGCGGGAGCAAATACGCAGTATTTT.